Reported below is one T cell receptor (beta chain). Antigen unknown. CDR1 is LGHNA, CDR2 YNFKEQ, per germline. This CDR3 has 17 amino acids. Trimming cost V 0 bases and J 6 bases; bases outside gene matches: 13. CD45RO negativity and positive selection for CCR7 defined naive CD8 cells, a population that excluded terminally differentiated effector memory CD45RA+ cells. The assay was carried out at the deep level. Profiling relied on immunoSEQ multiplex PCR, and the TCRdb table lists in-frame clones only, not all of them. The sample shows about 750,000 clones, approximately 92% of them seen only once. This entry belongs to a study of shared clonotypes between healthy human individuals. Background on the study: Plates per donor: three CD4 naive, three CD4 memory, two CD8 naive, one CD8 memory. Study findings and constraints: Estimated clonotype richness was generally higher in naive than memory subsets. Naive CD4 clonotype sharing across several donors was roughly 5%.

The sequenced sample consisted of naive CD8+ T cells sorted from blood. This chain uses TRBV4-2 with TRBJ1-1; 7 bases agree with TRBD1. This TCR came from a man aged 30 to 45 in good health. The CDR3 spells CASSQEAVTTGVAEAFF. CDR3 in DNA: TGTGCCAGCAGCCAAGAAGCCGTCACAACAGGGGTCGCTGAAGCTTTCTTT.